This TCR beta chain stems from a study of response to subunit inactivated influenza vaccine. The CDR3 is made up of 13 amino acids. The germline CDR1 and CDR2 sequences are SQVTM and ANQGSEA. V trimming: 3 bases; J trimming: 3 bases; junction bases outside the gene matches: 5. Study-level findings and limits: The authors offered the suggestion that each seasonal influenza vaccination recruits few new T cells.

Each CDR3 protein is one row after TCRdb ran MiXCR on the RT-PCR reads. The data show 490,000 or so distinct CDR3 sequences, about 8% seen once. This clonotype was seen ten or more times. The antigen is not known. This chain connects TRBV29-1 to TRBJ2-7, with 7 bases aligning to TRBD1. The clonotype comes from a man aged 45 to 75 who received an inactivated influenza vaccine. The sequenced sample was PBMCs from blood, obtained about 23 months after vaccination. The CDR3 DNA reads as TGCAGCGTTGAGAGTAACAGGGGCTACGAGCAGTACTTC. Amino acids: CSVESNRGYEQYF.